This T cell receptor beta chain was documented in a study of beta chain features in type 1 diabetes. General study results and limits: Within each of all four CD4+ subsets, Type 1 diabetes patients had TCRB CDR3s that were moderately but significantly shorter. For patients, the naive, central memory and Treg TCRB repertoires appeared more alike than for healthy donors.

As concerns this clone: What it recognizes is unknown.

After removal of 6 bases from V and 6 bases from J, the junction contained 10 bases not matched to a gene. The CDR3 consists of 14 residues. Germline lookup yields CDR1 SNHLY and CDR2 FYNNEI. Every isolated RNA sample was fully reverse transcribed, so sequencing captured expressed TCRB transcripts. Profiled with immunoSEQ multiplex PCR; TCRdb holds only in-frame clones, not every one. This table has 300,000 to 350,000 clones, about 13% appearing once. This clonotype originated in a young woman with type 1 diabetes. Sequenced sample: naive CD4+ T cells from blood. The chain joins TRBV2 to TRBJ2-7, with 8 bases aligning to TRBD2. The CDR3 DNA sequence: TGTGCCAGCAGAAGACCGGGACTAGAGCGCGAGCAGTACTTC. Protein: CASRRPGLEREQYF.